This is a list of T cell receptor beta chains from one sample in a study of blood T cell repertoires in COVID-19. TCRdb's table, derived via immunoSEQ multiplex PCR, lists solely in-frame clones and lacks some. Of 100,000 to 150,000 clones in the sample, about 81% are singletons; the top ten hold roughly a sixth. Specimen: peripheral blood. All receptors derive from a woman at least 80 years old with acute or convalescent COVID-19. Both conserved end residues are trimmed from each CDR3.

v_gene,j_gene,CDR3aa
TRBV9,TRBJ1-4,ASSTRQGMGEKLF
TRBV6-5,TRBJ1-1,ASSYMNTEAF
TRBV5-1,TRBJ2-7,ASSLAPLAGTYEQY
TRBV20-1,TRBJ2-7,SASRTSYEQY
TRBV4-1,TRBJ2-7,ASSPRDRGQYEQY
TRBV6-2/TRBV6-3,TRBJ2-3,ASSYSGARTDTQY
TRBV4-3,TRBJ2-3,ASSLPHCRGRTYTQY
TRBV7-2,TRBJ2-3,ASSSQVSGTDTQY
TRBV6-2/TRBV6-3,TRBJ2-1,ASSRDRDLDNEQF
TRBV7-8,TRBJ1-5,ASSLLGTGRPNQPQH
TRBV4-3,TRBJ2-1,ASSQDWTSVTLNEQF
TRBV19,TRBJ1-5,ASIGARGPNQPQH
TRBV7-2,TRBJ2-7,ASSPPGQYEQY
TRBV7-9,TRBJ2-7,ASSARDSGTSGISYEQY
TRBV18,TRBJ2-3,ASSPRLLGLSTDTQY
TRBV27,TRBJ2-7,ASVANAEGGEQY
TRBV3-1/TRBV3-2,TRBJ1-1,ASSQTKGARNTEAF
TRBV4-3,TRBJ1-2,ASSPTRLSGTGKGYT
TRBV20-1,TRBJ2-7,SALRSYEQY
TRBV23-1,TRBJ2-7,ASSPFNLYDIGTGVYEQY
TRBV6-5,TRBJ2-6,ASSSQGGGANVLT
TRBV7-9,TRBJ1-1,ASSLSDRGSEAF
TRBV2,TRBJ2-5,ASSSLAGGRETQY
TRBV7-2,TRBJ1-2,ASSLGGARFDSYT
TRBV7-2,TRBJ1-6,ASSLVPGQGNSPLH
TRBV6-5,TRBJ1-1,ASSYSKGVNTEAF
TRBV3-1/TRBV3-2,TRBJ2-1,ASSQPAQRSDNEQF
TRBV25-1,TRBJ2-7,ASSARWGDIGEQY
TRBV30,TRBJ2-6,AWSTGVGGANVLT
TRBV6-2/TRBV6-3,TRBJ2-5,ASSYGLARETQY
TRBV6-5,TRBJ1-2,ASSWERNGYT
TRBV5-1,TRBJ2-4,ASKNRIRLAKNIQY
TRBV5-4,TRBJ1-2,ASSEGQGQLGYT
TRBV19,TRBJ1-2,ASREPGQGHYGYT
TRBV5-1,TRBJ2-3,ASSLERPLVSTDTQY
TRBV5-6,TRBJ1-3,ASSLEGVASGNTIY
TRBV7-2,TRBJ2-5,ASSTRQGRRGETQY
TRBV9,TRBJ2-5,ASSVFGEPQETQY
TRBV5-4,TRBJ1-2,ASSWGTGQFYGYT
TRBV5-1,TRBJ2-7,ASSLEAATVAGEQY
TRBV10-1,TRBJ2-1,ASSGLAANNEQF
TRBV30,TRBJ2-1,AWSVEGTGQF
TRBV3-1/TRBV3-2,TRBJ1-3,ASSQMATSGNTIY
TRBV5-4,TRBJ2-1,ASSLGTSAGHNEQF
TRBV10-3,TRBJ2-3,AISELAAPSTDTQY
TRBV6-2/TRBV6-3,TRBJ2-5,ASSYFRGETQY
TRBV7-9,TRBJ2-1,ASSLSTSGHNEQF
TRBV30,TRBJ2-2,ACKGQVNTGELF
TRBV7-2,TRBJ2-7,ASSLASGGVPLEQY
TRBV11-2,TRBJ2-7,ASSLVSGTGAYEQY